This T cell receptor (beta chain) is drawn from a study of post-analysis software for immune sequencing data. Study context: Secondary progressive, relapsing-remitting and progressive-relapsing multiple sclerosis were among the included disease courses.

Tagging with unique molecular identifiers was a feature of the TCR beta cDNA libraries. Starting from approximately 1 to 10 million T cells, the study yielded 450,000 to 500,000 cDNA molecules. TCRdb re-analysed the PCR reads in MiXCR, keeping a single row per CDR3 protein. In the table there are around 400,000 distinct CDR3 sequences, less than 35% of which are singletons. Study-level points and caveats: The study found significantly lower normalized Chao1 diversity in multiple sclerosis patients than in controls. Same-batch samples co-clustered strongly by F measure. Several TRBV segments, TRBV5-6, TRBV5-1 and TRBV20-1 among them, were found more frequent in patients than controls.

The CDR3 spans 17 residues. As for this clonotype: Its specificity is not known. One end of the junction is discordant with germline, which a read error may explain.

The chain recombines TRBV12-3 or TRBV12-4 with TRBJ2-6; 9 nucleotides agree with TRBD1. The sample was blood. The clonotype was recovered from a girl aged 10-17 years with multiple sclerosis. The CDR3 DNA reads TGTGCCAGTAGTTCCCGGGACAGGGATTCTGGGGCCAACGTCCTGACTTTC. Translating gives CASSSRDRDSGANVLTF.